These T cell receptor beta chains were read from a single sample in a study of cytomegalovirus exposure and HLA in healthy donors. Libraries were prepared by immunoSEQ multiplex PCR; TCRdb keeps only in-frame clonotypes and omits some of them. The sample has about 190,000 clones, roughly 73% seen once. The material sequenced was PBMCs. Receptor source: a woman aged 25 to 39 in good health and CMV-seronegative. Both conserved end residues are part of each CDR3. A D gene is named only where the DNA matches it firmly. Only some rows state a clone size, as once, few, many or a class for expanded clones.

v_call	j_call	d_call	clone_size	cdr3_nt	cdr3_aa
TRBV18	TRBJ2-5	-	-	TGTGCCAGCTCGGACATAACCCAAGAGACCCAGTACTTC	CASSDITQETQYF
TRBV19	TRBJ2-7	TRBD1	-	TGTGCCAGTAGTACTCAGGGGGCGCGCGAGCAGTACTTC	CASSTQGAREQYF
TRBV7-8	TRBJ1-2	-	-	TGTGCCAGCAGCTTAGCGATCGGGTCTAACTATGGCTACACCTTC	CASSLAIGSNYGYTF
TRBV18	TRBJ2-7	TRBD1	-	TGTGCCAGCTCACAGACTTCGGGACAGGCCTACGAGCAGTACTTC	CASSQTSGQAYEQYF
TRBV30	TRBJ2-3	-	once	TGTGCCTGGAGTTATTCGGGACATTTCACAGATACGCAGTATTTT	CAWSYSGHFTDTQYF
TRBV27	TRBJ1-5	-	-	TGTGCCAGCAGTTTTTTTCCCCTACAGGGAAATAGCAATCAGCCCCAGCATTTT	CASSFFPLQGNSNQPQHF
TRBV29-1	TRBJ1-2	TRBD1	few	TGCAGCGTGGGGGACAGCCGAAACTATGGCTACACCTTC	CSVGDSRNYGYTF
TRBV4-1	TRBJ2-7	TRBD2	-	TGCGCCAGCAGCCCGCCCCCCGGGACTAGCGGTGACGAGCAGTACTTC	CASSPPPGTSGDEQYF
TRBV4-1	TRBJ2-1	TRBD2	-	TGCGCCAGCAGCCCTCAGCGGGAGGCCTACAATGAGCAGTTCTTC	CASSPQREAYNEQFF
TRBV7-8	TRBJ1-3	-	-	TGTGCCAGCAGCTCACCTCGTGGCTACCAGGGGCCTGGAAACACCATATATTTT	CASSSPRGYQGPGNTIYF
TRBV27	TRBJ2-7	TRBD2	-	TGTGCCAGCAGTTCCCCCCTGGCGGGAGGCCCCTCCTACGAGCAGTACTTC	CASSSPLAGGPSYEQYF
TRBV10-3	TRBJ2-1	TRBD2	-	TGTGCCATCAGTGAAGGCCCAGCGGGAGGCTACAATGAGCAGTTCTTC	CAISEGPAGGYNEQFF
TRBV27	TRBJ1-2	-	-	TGTGCCAGCAGTTTAACGGGGGGGCCTGGGTATGGCTACACCTTC	CASSLTGGPGYGYTF
TRBV5-1	TRBJ2-3	-	few	TGCGCCAGCATGAGAGACACAGATACGCAGTATTTT	CASMRDTDTQYF
TRBV4-2	TRBJ2-7	-	-	TGTGCCAGCAGCCAGGCCCAAATTACCTACGAGCAGTACTTC	CASSQAQITYEQYF
TRBV18	TRBJ2-3	-	-	TGTGCCAGCTCACCAAGGGCGGACACGTCCGTAGATACGCAGTATTTT	CASSPRADTSVDTQYF
TRBV27	TRBJ2-3	-	few	TGTGCCAGCAGTTCGACCGGGACAACTTCAAAAGGGCAGTATTTT	CASSSTGTTSKGQYF
TRBV5-4	TRBJ2-5	-	-	TGTGCCAGCACCCTTCTAGCCAGCCAACCTTTAGAGACCCAGTACTTC	CASTLLASQPLETQYF
TRBV5-1	TRBJ2-5	TRBD2	once	TGCGCCAGCAGGGGGACTAGCGGGGGGTTACAAGAGACCCAGTACTTC	CASRGTSGGLQETQYF
TRBV7-2	TRBJ1-6	-	-	TGTGCCAGCAGCCGGGGACACCCCAATTCACCCCTCCACTTT	CASSRGHPNSPLHF
TRBV20-1	TRBJ1-1	-	-	TGCAGTGCTAACACCGGGACTGAAGCTTTCTTT	CSANTGTEAFF
TRBV21-1	TRBJ1-5	-	-	TGTGCCAGCAGCAAGGAAAGGAGAGGGACAGGGCGTGCAGATCAGCCCCAGCATTTT	CASSKERRGTGRADQPQHF
TRBV29-1	TRBJ2-5	TRBD2	-	TGCAGCTTCTACCTCGGACTAGCGGGAGTTATTCAGACCCAGTACTTC	CSFYLGLAGVIQTQYF
TRBV18	TRBJ1-3	TRBD1	-	TGTGCCAGCACCCAGGGGGTTGGTGCTGGAAACACCATATATTTT	CASTQGVGAGNTIYF
TRBV11-3	TRBJ1-1	-	-	TGTGCCAGCAGCTTAGGGGTAGGGGACACTGAAGCTTTCTTT	CASSLGVGDTEAFF